What follows describes a single T cell receptor (beta chain). TCRdb keeps only in-frame clones here, not all; method: immunoSEQ multiplex PCR. The sample yields fewer than 700,000 clones, roughly nine tenths seen once. This record belongs to a study of blood T cell repertoires in COVID-19. V lost 9 bases to trimming and J lost 5 bases; unmatched junction nucleotides: 11. The CDR3 totals 15 residues. Germline values: CDR1 SGHKS, CDR2 YYEKEE (reference sequence). Sequenced: peripheral blood. V usage is TRBV5-5 and J usage is TRBJ2-2; the match to TRBD2 covers 9 bases. The TCR was taken from a woman aged 45-65 years with COVID-19, enrolled during active disease. CDR3 residues: CATSPSGGPTGELFF. The CDR3 nucleotides are TGTGCCACCAGTCCGAGCGGGGGGCCTACCGGGGAGCTGTTTTTT.